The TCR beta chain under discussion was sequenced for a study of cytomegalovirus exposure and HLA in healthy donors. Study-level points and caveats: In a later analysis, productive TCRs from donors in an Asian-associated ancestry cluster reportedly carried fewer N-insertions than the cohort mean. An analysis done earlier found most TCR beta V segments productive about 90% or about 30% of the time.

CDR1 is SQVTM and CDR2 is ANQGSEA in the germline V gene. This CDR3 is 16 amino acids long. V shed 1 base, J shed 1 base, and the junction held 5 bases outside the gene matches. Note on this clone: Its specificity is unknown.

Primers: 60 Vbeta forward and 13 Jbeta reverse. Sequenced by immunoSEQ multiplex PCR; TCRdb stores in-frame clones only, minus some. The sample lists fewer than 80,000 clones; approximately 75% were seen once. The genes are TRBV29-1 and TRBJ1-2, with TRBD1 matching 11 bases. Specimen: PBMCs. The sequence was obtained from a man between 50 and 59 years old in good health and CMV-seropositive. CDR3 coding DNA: TGCAGCGTTGAAGGGGTGGGGACAGGGGGTAACTATGGCTACACCTTC. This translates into CSVEGVGTGGNYGYTF.